This T cell receptor beta chain was sequenced for a study of T cell responses to AZD1222 COVID-19 vaccine. Whole-study findings and limits: Repertoire sampling occurred only after the peak T cell response. White British ancestry dominated among donors, who included more females, and clonal diversity was possibly underestimated. Nearly half of spike-specific TCRs reportedly target variant regions that are unmutated in the B.1.351 and B.1.1.7 variants.

The germline V and J ends were trimmed by 5 bases and 0 bases, with 9 bases remaining between them. Per the germline V gene, CDR1 is SGHNT and CDR2 is YYREEE (reference sequence). The length of the CDR3 is 13 residues. About this clone itself: Its antigen remains unidentified.

Produced via immunoSEQ multiplex PCR; TCRdb's table is partial and in-frame only. The profile shows 170,000 or so clones, 90% of them singletons. This sequence joins TRBV5-4 and TRBJ2-7; D remains ambiguous. This clonotype originated in an adult in good health. The sample in question was peripheral blood, obtained on day 0 of AZD1222 vaccination. The CDR3 reads CASRQDGSYEQYF. The DNA of the CDR3 is TGTGCCAGCAGGCAGGACGGCTCCTACGAGCAGTACTTC.